Listed below are T cell receptor beta chains from one sample, sequenced in a study of blood T cells in healthy people across ages. TCRdb recomputed calls from the 5' RACE reads with MiXCR, one row per CDR3 protein. This sample has just under 550,000 distinct CDR3 sequences, with about 24% found just once. This same sample was also part of a study on T cells of mothers and their children.

Sequenced material: blood. Source of these receptors: a boy younger than 18 in good health. CDR3s include the opening cysteine and the closing phenylalanine or tryptophan. Fields, in order: clone size, V gene, D gene, J gene, CDR3 protein, CDR3 DNA. A D gene is named only where the DNA matches it firmly. Size tells how often a clone was seen (once, few, many) or the class of an expanded clone, and some rows leave it out.

size: -
V: TRBV12-3/TRBV12-4
D: TRBD2
J: TRBJ2-5
CDR3: CASSSRLAGVLWTQYF
DNA: TGTGCCAGCAGTTCGAGACTAGCGGGGGTTCTTTGGACCCAGTACTTC

size: few
V: TRBV7-2
D: -
J: TRBJ2-4
CDR3: CASSPDLVAKNIQYF
DNA: TGTGCCAGCAGCCCGGACCTCGTAGCCAAAAACATTCAGTACTTC

size: few
V: TRBV3-1
D: TRBD2
J: TRBJ2-3
CDR3: CASSERGGPDTQYF
DNA: TGTGCCAGCAGCGAGCGGGGGGGCCCCGATACGCAGTATTTT

size: -
V: TRBV4-3
D: -
J: TRBJ2-1
CDR3: CAGSQEPGFGNEQFF
DNA: TGCGCCGGCAGCCAAGAACCAGGGTTTGGTAATGAGCAGTTCTTC

size: few
V: TRBV25-1
D: -
J: TRBJ2-7
CDR3: CASSTGNEYVEQYF
DNA: TGTGCCAGCTCGACAGGAAACGAGTACGTGGAGCAGTACTTC

size: many
V: TRBV4-1
D: TRBD1
J: TRBJ2-4
CDR3: CASSYPSRDSRNIQYF
DNA: TGCGCCAGCAGCTATCCGTCCCGGGACAGCAGAAACATTCAGTACTTC

size: -
V: TRBV6-2/TRBV6-3
D: -
J: TRBJ2-3
CDR3: CASSYYGVSNQPQYF
DNA: TGTGCCAGCAGTTACTACGGGGTTAGCAATCAGCCCCAGTATTTT

size: many
V: TRBV4-3
D: TRBD1
J: TRBJ1-3
CDR3: CASSQVGQGAYGNTIYF
DNA: TGCGCCAGCAGCCAAGTCGGACAGGGGGCTTACGGAAACACCATATATTTT

size: few
V: TRBV24-1
D: TRBD2
J: TRBJ2-1
CDR3: CATSRGRAGEQFF
DNA: TGTGCCACCAGTAGAGGGAGGGCCGGCGAGCAGTTCTTC

size: -
V: TRBV5-1
D: -
J: TRBJ2-7
CDR3: CASSQQGLDEQYF
DNA: TGCGCCAGCAGCCAACAGGGTCTTGACGAGCAGTACTTC

size: -
V: TRBV12-3/TRBV12-4
D: TRBD1
J: TRBJ1-4
CDR3: CASSLGTGGSTNEKLFF
DNA: TGTGCCAGCAGTTTGGGGACAGGGGGCAGTACTAATGAAAAACTGTTTTTT

size: few
V: TRBV27
D: TRBD1
J: TRBJ2-5
CDR3: CASGRRGPIETQYF
DNA: TGTGCCAGCGGGAGAAGGGGGCCAATAGAGACCCAGTACTTC

size: -
V: TRBV28
D: TRBD1
J: TRBJ2-2
CDR3: CASIKDRGNTGELFF
DNA: TGTGCCAGCATTAAGGACAGGGGTAACACCGGGGAGCTGTTTTTT

size: few
V: TRBV7-7
D: TRBD1
J: TRBJ2-7
CDR3: CASSPRTGFHEQYF
DNA: TGTGCTAGCAGCCCCCGGACAGGGTTTCACGAGCAGTACTTC

size: few
V: TRBV7-2
D: -
J: TRBJ2-1
CDR3: CASSLVSGAAYNEQFF
DNA: TGTGCCAGCAGCTTAGTTTCCGGGGCGGCCTACAATGAGCAGTTCTTC

size: few
V: TRBV7-2
D: TRBD1
J: TRBJ1-2
CDR3: CASSSRDRGVGYTF
DNA: TGTGCCAGCAGCTCCCGGGACAGGGGTGTTGGCTACACCTTC

size: -
V: TRBV6-5
D: TRBD1
J: TRBJ1-1
CDR3: CASSYQRGGLGTEAFF
DNA: TGTGCCAGCAGTTACCAGAGAGGGGGCCTCGGCACTGAAGCTTTCTTT

size: -
V: TRBV6-2/TRBV6-3
D: TRBD2
J: TRBJ2-1
CDR3: CASSVPSGGYNEQFF
DNA: TGTGCCAGCAGTGTCCCTAGCGGGGGCTACAATGAGCAGTTCTTC

size: once
V: TRBV5-1
D: TRBD2
J: TRBJ2-1
CDR3: CASSLDARGVNEQFF
DNA: TGCGCCAGCAGCTTGGATGCGCGGGGGGTCAATGAGCAGTTCTTC

size: -
V: TRBV28
D: TRBD1
J: TRBJ1-2
CDR3: CASSPHGQGHNYGYTF
DNA: TGTGCCAGCAGTCCCCATGGACAGGGACATAACTATGGCTACACCTTC

size: -
V: TRBV5-1
D: -
J: TRBJ1-6
CDR3: CASREDTISPLHF
DNA: TGCGCCAGCAGAGAGGACACCATTTCACCCCTCCACTTT

size: -
V: TRBV2
D: TRBD1
J: TRBJ2-1
CDR3: CASSTGQGYNEQFF
DNA: TGTGCCAGCAGCACCGGACAGGGCTACAATGAGCAGTTCTTC

size: -
V: TRBV7-2
D: TRBD2
J: TRBJ2-7
CDR3: CASSLASGGTSYEQYF
DNA: TGTGCCAGCAGCTTGGCTAGCGGGGGGACCTCCTACGAGCAGTACTTC

size: -
V: TRBV28
D: -
J: TRBJ2-7
CDR3: CASNIHRDGVYRRYF
DNA: TGTGCCAGCAACATACACCGGGACGGGGTTTATAGGCGGTACTTC

size: -
V: TRBV7-2
D: TRBD2
J: TRBJ2-7
CDR3: CASSSQSEAGRHEQYF
DNA: TGTGCCAGCAGCTCGCAAAGTGAAGCGGGACGCCACGAGCAGTACTTC

size: -
V: TRBV27
D: TRBD1
J: TRBJ2-5
CDR3: CASSSKRQGEETQYF
DNA: TGTGCCAGCAGTTCCAAACGACAGGGGGAAGAGACCCAGTACTTC

size: few
V: TRBV19
D: TRBD2
J: TRBJ2-1
CDR3: CASSTQAGSGNEQFF
DNA: TGTGCCAGTAGTACCCAAGCGGGATCAGGCAATGAGCAGTTCTTC

size: -
V: TRBV9
D: -
J: TRBJ1-2
CDR3: CASSVGGAANYGYTF
DNA: TGTGCCAGCAGCGTCGGGGGCGCAGCTAACTATGGCTACACCTTC

size: few
V: TRBV6-6
D: -
J: TRBJ1-4
CDR3: CASSYLGGSEKLVF
DNA: TGTGCCAGCAGTTATCTGGGAGGGAGTGAAAAACTGGTTTTT